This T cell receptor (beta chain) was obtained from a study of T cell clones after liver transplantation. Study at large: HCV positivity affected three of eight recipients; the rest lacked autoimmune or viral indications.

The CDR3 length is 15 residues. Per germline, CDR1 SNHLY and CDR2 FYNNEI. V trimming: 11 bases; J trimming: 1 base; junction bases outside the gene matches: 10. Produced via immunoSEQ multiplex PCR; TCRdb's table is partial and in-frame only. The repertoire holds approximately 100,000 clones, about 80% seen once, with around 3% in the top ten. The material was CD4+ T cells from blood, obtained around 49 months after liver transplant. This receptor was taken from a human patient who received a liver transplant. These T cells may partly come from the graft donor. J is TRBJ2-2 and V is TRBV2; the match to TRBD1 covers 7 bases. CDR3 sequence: CAGTTGVGNTGELFF. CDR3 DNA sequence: TGTGCCGGAACCACAGGGGTAGGGAACACCGGGGAGCTGTTTTTT.